This TCR beta chain was sequenced in a study of shared clonotypes between healthy human individuals (dated by TCRdb to 2020 to 2022). Study-level background: Three men and a couple of women, aged 18 to 49 years, made up the cohort. For each donor, CD4 naive and CD4 memory were each given three plates, CD8 naive was given two plates, and CD8 memory was given one plate. Blood TCR repertoires of five healthy adults were deeply sequenced to estimate repertoire size and the extent of clonotype sharing between individuals. To increase sequencing depth and limit assay-specific biases, different laboratories used diverse techniques to prepare libraries and sequence TCR repertoires. Per donor, leukapheresis produced somewhere between about 0.8 and 9 billion PBMCs.

Overall study outcomes, separate from this receptor: Across a few donors, about 5% of naive CD4, over 3% of naive CD8, about 2% of memory CD4, and about 0.44% of memory CD8 clonotypes were shared. Only blood was sampled, and tissue TCR repertoires likely differ from those in blood. Higher generation probabilities were observed for clonotypes shared by all four sorted-subset donors than for non-shared clonotypes. Based on pairwise subsampling, the degree of clonotype sharing among donors was expected to be affected by sequencing depth. The genetic and exposure-history diversity represented was limited by the small number of donors. Larger estimated clonotype richness was generally found for naive subsets than for memory subsets. Even with the large sequencing depth, rarefaction of the sorted-subset datasets indicated that sequencing was incomplete.

For this clone: Its antigen is currently not known. Base qualities are missing; no much larger clone stands one base away.

For the CD8 naive samples, CD45RO-negative cells were positively selected for CCR7, yielding a CD45RA+CCR7+ population from which TemRA cells were excluded. The donors were healthy, HIV-negative adults who had no recently reported acute infections or vaccinations. Every donor was a Caucasian adult living in Nashville, Tennessee, USA. Blood was obtained by leukapheresis, after which PBMCs were separated by Ficoll-Histopaque density gradient centrifugation and cryopreserved in liquid nitrogen vapor phase. Analytical flow cytometry was used to check the purity and quantity of each magnetically sorted T cell population. Genomic DNA was isolated from each sorted fraction and quantified by UV absorbance on a Nanodrop 2000c. Spanning cysteine to phenylalanine, the CDR3 consists of 17 amino acids. Only the CDR3 DNA is retained, 51 bases long and in frame from the first base. V is reduced by 0 bases and J by 2 bases, leaving a spacing of 17 bases between them. CDR1 and CDR2 are read off the germline V gene as LGHNA and YNFKEQ.

Using the deep immunoSEQ assay, multiplex PCR amplified TCR CDR3 regions from genomic DNA. Extracted genomic DNA from each cell subset was distributed evenly across all wells of several immunoSEQ 96-well plates, and each plate was treated as a replicate. Each replicate PCR for sorted subsets received around 200 ng genomic DNA, equal to about 30,000 T cell genomes. Purified libraries were measured with a Qubit 3.0 fluorometer, size-checked on a Bioanalyzer 2100, and measured again with the KAPA Library Quantification kit. Every immunoSEQ 96-well plate was sequenced on a dedicated single-read 150-cycle Illumina NextSeq 550 flow cell. In the original analysis: Because the immunoSEQ output held only junctional sequences and lacked quality scores, the filtering could not match the filtering applied to full-length reads. Sequences were annotated with PyIR, a Python wrapper for IgBLAST v1.9, using IMGT germline references to assign V/J genes and CDR3. Reads with weak V/J assignments (E-value above 1e-6), missing CDR3, stop codons, out-of-frame junctions, or ambiguous translated residues were removed. V3J clonotypes were defined as sequences sharing an identical inferred V gene, J gene, and CDR3 amino acid sequence. To compute the percentage overlap between repertoires, the number of shared unique clonotypes was divided by the size of the smaller repertoire. RTK rarefaction, the Chao1 estimator, and Recon v2.1 estimates of unobserved clonotypes were used to assess repertoire richness. For all TCRbeta clonotypes obtained by the gDNA method from a handful of donors, generation probabilities were computed with OLGA. TCRdb's version of the immuneACCESS table is confined to in-frame rearrangements and falls short of the full clone set. An unresolved V gene accounts for under half of the shortfall where checked; the remainder is of unknown origin. V and J calls and clone size are those listed in that table; D and trimming were worked out from the DNA. The sample table contains around 2.1 million clones; only one count was recorded for about 93% of them. Of the sample, under 2% falls within the top ten clones.

This TCR derives from a man aged 18 to 30 in good health. Some clones in this sample may be carry-over from other donors' samples. Here the chain combines TRBV4-2 and TRBJ2-7, with no D gene named confidently. Sequencing input: naive CD8+ T cells from PBMCs. Taken with the paper, the label for cell subset or site translates to: CD45RA+CCR7+. The CDR3 amino acid sequence is: CASSQDLVTGRTYEQYF. The DNA is TGTGCCAGCAGCCAAGACTTGGTGACTGGCCGTACCTACGAGCAGTACTTC.